This TCR beta chain derives from a study of shared clonotypes between healthy human individuals. Study-wide points: Depth of sequencing was expected to influence donor clonotype sharing. Large depth notwithstanding, sorted-subset sequencing proved incomplete by rarefaction.

A note on this clone: Its antigen is unidentified.

CDR1 is KGHSH, CDR2 LQKENI, per germline. CDR3 size: 14 residues. V lost 2 bases to trimming and J lost 4 bases, with 11 bases between them. Assay: immunoSEQ multiplex PCR; the TCRdb copy retains only in-frame clones and omits some. The sample shows hundreds of thousands of clones, approximately 97% of them seen only once. The sample taken for sequencing was naive CD4+ T cells sorted from blood. The subset denotes: CD45RA+ positively selected. The chain recombines TRBV18 with TRBJ1-2; D not certain. This clonotype originated in a woman under 40 in good health. The CDR3 sequence: CASSPALEPYGYTF. CDR3 sequence (DNA): TGTGCCAGCTCACCAGCTTTGGAGCCCTATGGCTACACCTTC.